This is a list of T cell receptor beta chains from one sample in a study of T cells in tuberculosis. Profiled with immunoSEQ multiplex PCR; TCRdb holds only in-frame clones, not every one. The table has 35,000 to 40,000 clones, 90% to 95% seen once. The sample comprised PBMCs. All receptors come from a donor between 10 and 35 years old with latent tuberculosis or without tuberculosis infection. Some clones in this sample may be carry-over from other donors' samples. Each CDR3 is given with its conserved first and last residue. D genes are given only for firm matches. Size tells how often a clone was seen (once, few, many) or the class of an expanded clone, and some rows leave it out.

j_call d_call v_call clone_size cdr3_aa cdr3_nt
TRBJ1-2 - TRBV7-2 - CASSFPGFGGYTF TGTGCCAGCAGCTTCCCAGGCTTTGGTGGCTACACCTTC
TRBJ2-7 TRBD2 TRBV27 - CASSFLGGGVYEQYF TGTGCCAGCAGTTTCCTGGGCGGGGGTGTCTACGAGCAGTACTTC
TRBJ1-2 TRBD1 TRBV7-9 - CASSLRGTGGPQGYTF TGTGCCAGCAGCTTAAGAGGGACAGGGGGCCCACAGGGCTACACCTTC
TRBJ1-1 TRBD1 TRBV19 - CASIQTGVTEAFF TGTGCCAGTATACAGACAGGGGTCACTGAAGCTTTCTTT
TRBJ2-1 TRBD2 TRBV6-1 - CASTSGAHEQFF TGTGCCAGCACCAGCGGGGCTCATGAGCAGTTCTTC
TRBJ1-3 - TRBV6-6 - CASSDTTSGNTIYF TGTGCCAGCAGTGACACCACCTCTGGAAACACCATATATTTT
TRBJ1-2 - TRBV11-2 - CASNPSGDGYTF TGTGCCAGCAACCCATCCGGGGATGGCTACACCTTC
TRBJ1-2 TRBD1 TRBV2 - CASATGGWGYTF TGTGCCAGCGCCACAGGGGGCTGGGGCTACACCTTC
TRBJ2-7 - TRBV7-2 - CASSLGGGEGYEQYF TGTGCCAGCAGCTTAGGGGGGGGCGAGGGCTACGAGCAGTACTTC
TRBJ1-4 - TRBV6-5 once CASSYSKGGGLFF TGTGCCAGCAGTTACTCGAAAGGGGGTGGACTGTTTTTT
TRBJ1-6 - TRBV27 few CASGRTDLGAPLHF TGTGCCAGCGGTCGGACGGACCTAGGGGCACCCCTCCACTTT
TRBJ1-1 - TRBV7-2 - CASSLDGGRTEAFF TGTGCCAGCAGCTTAGACGGGGGTAGGACTGAAGCTTTCTTT
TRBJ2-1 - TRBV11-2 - CASSLGAVYNEQFF TGTGCCAGCAGCTTAGGGGCAGTCTACAATGAGCAGTTCTTC
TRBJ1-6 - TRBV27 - CASSLLRQDYNSPLHF TGTGCCAGCAGTCTACTCCGACAAGATTATAATTCACCCCTCCACTTT
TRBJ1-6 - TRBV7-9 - CASSSDRISYNSPLHF TGTGCCAGCAGCTCCGACAGGATATCCTATAATTCACCCCTCCACTTT
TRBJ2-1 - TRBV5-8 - CASSRGYNEQFF TGTGCCAGCAGCCGAGGATACAATGAGCAGTTCTTC
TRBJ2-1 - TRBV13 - CASTLGVYNEQFF TGTGCCAGCACCCTCGGGGTTTACAATGAGCAGTTCTTC
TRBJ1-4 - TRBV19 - CASIAPLNEKLFF TGTGCCAGTATAGCGCCGCTTAATGAAAAACTGTTTTTT
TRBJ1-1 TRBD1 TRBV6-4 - CASSRTGGSFVDTEAFF TGTGCCAGCAGTAGGACAGGGGGTTCTTTTGTGGACACTGAAGCTTTCTTT
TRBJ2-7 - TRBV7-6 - CASSRGAFDEQYF TGTGCCAGCAGTCGGGGGGCTTTCGACGAGCAGTACTTC
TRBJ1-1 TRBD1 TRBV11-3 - CASSLTGATEAFF TGTGCCAGCAGCTTAACAGGGGCTACTGAAGCTTTCTTT
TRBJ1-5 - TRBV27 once CASSLRQGNQPQHF TGTGCCAGCAGTTTAAGGCAGGGCAATCAGCCCCAGCATTTT
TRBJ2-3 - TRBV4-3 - CASSQGPLNGGTDTQYF TGCGCCAGCAGCCAAGGGCCACTAAACGGGGGCACAGATACGCAGTATTTT
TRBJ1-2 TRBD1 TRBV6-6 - CASSYSIPTGAGGYTF TGTGCCAGCAGTTACTCGATTCCAACAGGGGCGGGTGGCTACACCTTC
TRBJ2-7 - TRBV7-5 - CVRSFNRGQYF TGTGTCAGAAGCTTTAATCGCGGGCAGTACTTC
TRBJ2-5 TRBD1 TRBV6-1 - CASSLWAGGAETQYF TGTGCCAGCAGTCTGTGGGCAGGGGGCGCAGAGACCCAGTACTTC
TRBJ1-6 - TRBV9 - CASSAGGVANSPLHF TGTGCCAGCAGCGCGGGAGGGGTCGCTAATTCACCCCTCCACTTT
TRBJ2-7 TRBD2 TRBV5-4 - CASSVGTTREQYF TGTGCCAGCAGCGTAGGGACTACACGGGAGCAGTACTTC
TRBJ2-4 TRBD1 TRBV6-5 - CASSHWTGAAKNIQYF TGTGCCAGCAGTCACTGGACAGGGGCGGCCAAAAACATTCAGTACTTC
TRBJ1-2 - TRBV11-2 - CASRQGPQGLRGYTF TGTGCCAGCAGGCAGGGCCCGCAGGGCTTGCGTGGCTACACCTTC
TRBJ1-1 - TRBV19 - CASTRAGANTEAFF TGTGCCAGTACAAGGGCGGGGGCGAACACTGAAGCTTTCTTT
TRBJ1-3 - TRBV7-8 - CASSLVGRTGNTIYF TGTGCCAGCAGCTTAGTGGGCAGGACTGGAAACACCATATATTTT
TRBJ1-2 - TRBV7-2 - CASSSDSYGYTF TGTGCCAGCAGCTCGGACAGCTATGGCTACACCTTC
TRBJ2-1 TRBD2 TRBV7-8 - CASSLPWGGDYNEQFF TGTGCCAGCAGCTTACCATGGGGGGGGGATTACAATGAGCAGTTCTTC
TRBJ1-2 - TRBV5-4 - CASSFPSGIYGYTF TGTGCCAGTAGCTTCCCAAGCGGGATCTATGGCTACACCTTC
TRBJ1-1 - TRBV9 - CASSDSMNTEAFF TGTGCCAGCAGCGATTCTATGAACACTGAAGCTTTCTTT
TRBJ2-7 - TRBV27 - CASSPLGRQGLYEQYF TGTGCCAGCAGTCCCCTCGGGCGACAGGGACTCTACGAGCAGTACTTC
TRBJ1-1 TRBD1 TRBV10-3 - CAISVDRGSEAFF TGTGCCATCAGTGTGGACAGGGGTTCTGAAGCTTTCTTT
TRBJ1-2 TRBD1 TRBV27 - CASSLTGEKGYTF TGTGCCAGCAGTTTAACAGGGGAGAAAGGCTACACCTTC
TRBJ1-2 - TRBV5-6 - CASSLVGQGVYGYTF TGTGCCAGCAGCTTGGTGGGCCAAGGGGTCTATGGCTACACCTTC